These 30 T cell receptor beta chains came from one sample sequenced in a study of cytotoxic CD8 clonotypes in ibrutinib-treated CLL. Data came from immunoSEQ multiplex PCR; TCRdb stores just in-frame clones and leaves some out. The sample has some 200,000 clones, more than 65% seen once; the top ten hold about 6.2%. The specimen was PBMCs, collected after 12 months of ibrutinib treatment. All receptors derive from a human donor with chronic lymphocytic leukemia.

In this sample, this clone turned up a few times. The chain recombines TRBV2 with TRBJ2-1; D might be TRBD2 (6 bases). The CDR3 loop spans 15 amino acids. Trimming left V 11 bases short and J 2 bases short, with 19 bases between. CDR1 and CDR2 from the germline V gene are SNHLY and FYNNEI. The CDR3 protein is CALRPRDHPYNEQFF. Written as DNA, the CDR3 is TGTGCCCTGCGACCGCGGGACCATCCCTACAATGAGCAGTTCTTC.

Relative to its sample, this clone is medium-sized. The chain links TRBV7-2 to TRBJ2-7, with TRBD2 as a possible D gene (5 bases). Germline CDR1 is SGHTA and CDR2 is FQGNSA. There are 12 residues in the CDR3. Trimming took 3 bases from V and 6 from J, leaving 9 bases between them. The CDR3: CASSFSSFEQYF. The CDR3 DNA follows: TGTGCCAGCAGCTTCTCTAGCTTCGAGCAGTACTTC.

The chain has TRBV6-5 and TRBJ2-7, with D perhaps matching TRBD1 (6 bases). The CDR3 runs 14 residues. Trimming took off 6 bases at V and 2 bases at J, with 14 bases between the two ends. Germline V gives CDR1 MNHEY, CDR2 SVGAGI. CDR3 loop: CASSVDSFTYEQYF. Here the CDR3 DNA reads TGTGCCAGCAGCGTGGACAGCTTCACCTACGAGCAGTACTTC.

The CDR3 region has the DNA TGTGCCAGCAAGGGCCCCCTTAACACTGAAGCTTTCTTT. Its protein is CASKGPLNTEAFF. This sequence joins TRBV5-4 and TRBJ1-1; D ambiguous. Germline CDR1 SGHNT, CDR2 YYREEE (reference sequence). Trimming left V 6 bases short and J 2 bases short, with 11 bases between. This CDR3 region has 13 residues. The full variable domain, completed using reference TRBV5-4 and TRBJ1-1, is ETGVTQSPTHLIKTRGQQVTLRCSSQSGHNTVSWYQQALGQGPQFIFQYYREEENGRGNFPPRFSGLQFPNYSSELNVNALELDDSALYLCASKGPLNTEAFFGQGTRLTVV.

This rearrangement joins TRBV23-1 to TRBJ2-2; 7 bases align to TRBD1. TRBV23-1 is placed among ORFs of uncertain function. This CDR3 spans 15 amino acids. V trimming: 9 bases; J trimming: 5 bases; junction bases outside the gene matches: 12. The CDR3 spells CASVSAGGVTGELFF. The CDR3 coding sequence is TGCGCCAGTGTATCGGCAGGGGGTGTTACCGGGGAGCTGTTTTTT.

This clone was seen once. DNA of the CDR3: TGTGCCAGCAGAGAGTTTTTTGGGGGGAGGGACGAGCAGTACTTC. This translates into CASREFFGGRDEQYF. This chain connects TRBV27 to TRBJ2-7, with TRBD2 matching over 7 bases. Germline CDR1 reads MNHEY; CDR2 reads SMNVEV (reference sequence). The CDR3 consists of 15 residues. J gave up 5 bases and V 6 bases, and 13 bases lay outside the gene matches.

V usage is TRBV10-2 and J usage is TRBJ2-7, with 10 bases that match TRBD1. V lost 6 bases, J lost 2 bases, and 4 bases stayed unmatched. The CDR3 has 14 amino acids. Germline assignment: CDR1 WSHSY and CDR2 SAAADI. CDR3 in amino acids: CASRRDRGTYEQYF. CDR3 bases: TGCGCCAGCAGGCGGGACAGGGGAACCTACGAGCAGTACTTC.

The CDR3 region is CATRRGGLDTEAFF. CDR3 sequence (DNA): TGTGCCACCAGAAGGGGGGGTTTGGACACTGAAGCTTTCTTT. The genes are TRBV7-2 and TRBJ1-1; a possible D gene is TRBD1 (6 bases). The CDR3 runs 14 residues. CDR1 and CDR2 (germline): SGHTA, FQGNSA. Trimming took 10 bases from V and 3 from J, leaving 18 bases between them.

This clone appeared once. The gene calls are TRBV7-8 and TRBJ1-4; tentative D call: TRBD1 (5 bases). Trimming removed 5 bases at V and 4 bases at J, with 20 bases between. CDR3 length: 17 residues. Looked up from germline, CDR1 is SGHVS and CDR2 is FQNEAQ. The CDR3 nucleotides read TGTGCCAGCAGCAACTCAGGGCTTCAGATTCGTAATGAAAAACTGTTTTTT. This codes for CASSNSGLQIRNEKLFF.

V is TRBV5-4 and J is TRBJ2-5, with 9 nucleotides matching TRBD2. CDR3 length: 16 residues. In germline, CDR1 is SGHNT, CDR2 YYREEE (reference sequence). Germline trimming cut 1 base from V and 5 bases from J; bases unmatched to any gene: 9. CDR3 sequence: CASSLFAGGPGETQYF. CDR3 sequence (DNA): TGTGCCAGCAGCTTGTTCGCGGGAGGGCCCGGGGAGACCCAGTACTTC.

The V call is TRBV27, the J call TRBJ2-5; no firm D call. In germline, CDR1 is MNHEY, CDR2 SMNVEV (reference sequence). The V end lost 3 bases, the J end lost 4 bases, and 12 bases lay between the germline ends. This CDR3 spans 14 amino acids. The CDR3 region is CASSFGSVRETQYF. The CDR3 nucleotides are TGTGCCAGCAGTTTCGGGTCTGTCCGAGAGACCCAGTACTTC.

The chain links TRBV6-5 to TRBJ1-1; the D is unclear. Trimming took off 4 bases at V and 2 bases at J, with 8 bases between the two ends. This CDR3 has 13 amino acids. CDR1 is MNHEY, CDR2 SVGAGI, per germline. The CDR3: CASSWPTNTEAFF. For the CDR3, the DNA is TGTGCCAGCAGTTGGCCGACCAACACTGAAGCTTTCTTT.

In its sample, this clone was seen once. The chain couples TRBV19 to TRBJ2-6, with D unresolved. Per the germline V gene, CDR1 is LNHDA and CDR2 is SQIVND (reference sequence). This CDR3 has 16 residues. The germline V and J ends were trimmed by 5 bases and 4 bases, with 15 bases remaining between them. The DNA for the CDR3 is TGTGCCAGTAGTCGTATAGGAGCGTCGGGGGCCAACGTCCTGACTTTC. Protein sequence: CASSRIGASGANVLTF.

The CDR3 loop is CASSQGGGSTDTQYF. In DNA form, the CDR3 reads TGCGCCAGCAGCCAGGGAGGGGGCTCAACAGATACGCAGTATTTT. The gene calls are TRBV4-3 and TRBJ2-3, with D perhaps being TRBD1 or TRBD2 (7 bases each). This CDR3 has 15 residues. Between the trimmed V and J ends, which lost 3 bases and 3 bases, there was a span of 13 bases. From germline, CDR1 is LGHNA and CDR2 YSLEER.

The rearrangement uses TRBV29-1 and TRBJ1-5; unclear D gene. The germline V gene has CDR1 SQVTM and CDR2 ANQGSEA. The V and J ends lost 6 bases and 2 bases respectively, with 11 bases between them. The length of the CDR3 is 13 residues. CDR3 in DNA: TGCAGCGTCAAACCCGAGGGCAATCAGCCCCAGCATTTT. Its protein product is CSVKPEGNQPQHF. Full variable domain (remainder filled in from reference TRBV29-1 and TRBJ1-5): SAVISQKPSRDICQRGTSLTIQCQVDSQVTMMFWYRQQPGQSLTLIATANQGSEATYESGFVIDKFPISRPNLTFSTLTVSNMSPEDSSIYLCSVKPEGNQPQHFGDGTRLSIL.

The count of this clone is one. This sequence joins TRBV27 and TRBJ2-5, with D possibly being TRBD1 or TRBD2 (5 bases each). The CDR3 contains 16 residues. The V and J ends lost 7 bases and 5 bases respectively, with 23 bases between them. In germline, CDR1 is MNHEY, CDR2 SMNVEV (reference sequence). CDR3 protein: CASNVYPDGAPETQYF. CDR3 coding DNA: TGTGCCAGCAACGTTTACCCCGACGGGGCCCCCGAGACCCAGTACTTC.

This chain uses TRBV5-4 with TRBJ1-5, with D maybe TRBD1 (6 bases). Trimming shortened V by 2 bases and J by 3 bases, and 12 bases separated the two germline ends. CDR3 length equals 15 residues. Germline CDR1 SGHNT, CDR2 YYREEE (reference sequence). The CDR3 sequence is CASSLQGISNQPQHF. CDR3 DNA sequence: TGTGCCAGCAGCTTACAGGGAATCTCCAATCAGCCCCAGCATTTT. Variable domain in full (rest from reference TRBV5-4 and TRBJ1-5): ETGVTQSPTHLIKTRGQQVTLRCSSQSGHNTVSWYQQALGQGPQFIFQYYREEENGRGNFPPRFSGLQFPNYSSELNVNALELDDSALYLCASSLQGISNQPQHFGDGTRLSIL.

For this clone: This specimen includes other DNA sequences encoding the same CDR3. V gene TRBV10-3 combines with J gene TRBJ1-5; D not resolved. CDR1 ENHRY and CDR2 SYGVKD come from the germline V gene. The CDR3 totals 14 residues. Trimming left V 2 bases short and J 2 bases short, with 7 bases between. CDR3 region: CAISERGGNQPQHF. The CDR3 DNA follows: TGTGCCATCAGTGAGCGGGGAGGCAATCAGCCCCAGCATTTT.

This clone was detected only a few times. The chain recombines TRBV11-2 with TRBJ2-1; no definite D call. Trimming shortened V by 5 bases and J by 5 bases, and 7 bases separated the two germline ends. The germline V gene encodes CDR1 SGHAT and CDR2 FQNNGV. The CDR3 contains 12 residues. The CDR3 sequence: CASSLSNNEQFF. DNA of the CDR3: TGTGCCAGCAGCCTGTCTAACAATGAGCAGTTCTTC.

The rearrangement links TRBV19 to TRBJ1-1; no clear D gene. The CDR3 is 14 amino acids. Trimming stripped 6 bases from V and 4 bases from J, with 15 bases between. The germline gives CDR1 LNHDA, CDR2 SQIVND (reference sequence). The CDR3 sequence is CASSPGREGTEAFF. CDR3 bases: TGTGCCAGTAGCCCTGGTAGGGAGGGCACTGAAGCTTTCTTT. Full variable domain (rest looked up from reference TRBV19 and TRBJ1-1): DGGITQSPKYLFRKEGQNVTLSCEQNLNHDAMYWYRQDPGQGLRLIYYSQIVNDFQKGDIAEGYSVSREKKESFPLTVTSAQKNPTAFYLCASSPGREGTEAFFGQGTRLTVV.

In its sample, this clone was seen a few times. The chain is built from TRBV30 and TRBJ1-2, with a tentative D call TRBD1 (6 bases). The CDR3 runs to 13 residues. V gave up 5 bases and J gave up 1 base, with 11 bases separating them. The V gene's germline CDR1 is GTSNPN and CDR2 SVGIG (reference sequence). The CDR3 nucleotides read TGTGCCTGGGGTCAGGGGATTAACTATGGCTACACCTTC. This gives the protein CAWGQGINYGYTF.

The V gene is TRBV29-1, the J gene TRBJ2-7; 7 nucleotides line up with TRBD1. The CDR3 extends over 13 amino acids. V was clipped by 7 bases and J by 0 bases; unmatched bases: 6. The germline V gene encodes CDR1 SQVTM and CDR2 ANQGSEA. In DNA form, the CDR3 reads TGCAGCGGACGGACAGGAGACTCCTACGAGCAGTACTTC. Translation gives CSGRTGDSYEQYF.

This clone was seen a single time. V gene TRBV7-9 combines with J gene TRBJ1-1; D call uncertain. Germline V gives CDR1 SEHNR, CDR2 FQNEAQ (reference sequence). The CDR3 consists of 12 residues. The V gene lost 6 bases and the J gene lost 7 bases, with 12 bases spanning the gap. CDR3 DNA sequence: TGTGCCAGCAGTCGGGGAGGGATTGAAGCTTTCTTT. Its translation is CASSRGGIEAFF.

The chain carries TRBV18 and TRBJ2-7; no reliable D call. V was clipped by 5 bases and J by 3 bases, with 5 bases between them. The CDR3 covers 11 residues. Germline-derived CDR1 and CDR2 are KGHSH and LQKENI. The CDR3 sequence is CASSSDYEQYF. The DNA for the CDR3 is TGTGCCAGCTCATCCGACTACGAGCAGTACTTC.

This clone came up a few times. This chain links TRBV19 with TRBJ1-1; a weak D match, TRBD1 (6 bases). Between the trimmed V and J ends, which lost 7 bases and 1 base, there was a span of 19 bases. Germline V CDR1 and CDR2: LNHDA, SQIVND (reference sequence). The CDR3 sequence is 16 residues long. This CDR3 is CASTAGAVRRNTEAFF. CDR3 bases: TGTGCCAGTACGGCAGGGGCGGTTCGAAGGAACACTGAAGCTTTCTTT.

The CDR3 DNA follows: TGTGCCAGCAGCTTAACTTACAGGGCCGGGAACACCGGGGAGCTGTTTTTT. Protein: CASSLTYRAGNTGELFF. The chain combines TRBV7-8 with TRBJ2-2; tentatively, D is TRBD1 (6 bases). Per germline, CDR1 SGHVS and CDR2 FQNEAQ. Trimming took 2 bases from V and 1 from J, leaving 14 bases between them. CDR3 length: 17 amino acids.

This clone turned up a few times. The chain carries TRBV2 and TRBJ1-2, with 8 bases that match TRBD1. The CDR3 is made up of 14 amino acids. The germline gives CDR1 SNHLY, CDR2 FYNNEI. V was pared by 4 bases and J by 8 bases, with 9 bases of the junction left unmatched. The CDR3 DNA reads TGTGCCAGCAGTGTCGCCAGGGGGCTCGTGGGCTACACCTTC. It encodes CASSVARGLVGYTF. The full variable domain, in which reference TRBV2 and TRBJ1-2 provide the parts outside the CDR3, is EPEVTQTPSHQVTQMGQEVILRCVPISNHLYFYWYRQILGQKVEFLVSFYNNEISEKSEIFDDQFSVERPDGSNFTLKIRSTKLEDSAMYFCASSVARGLVGYTFGSGTRLTVV.

The gene calls are TRBV10-3 and TRBJ1-5; D unclear. The V end lost 8 bases, the J end lost 0 bases, and 14 bases lay between the germline ends. The CDR3 runs to 15 residues. Germline assignment: CDR1 ENHRY and CDR2 SYGVKD. The CDR3 bases are TGTGCCATCCCCCTTCGTCGGGATAGCAATCAGCCCCAGCATTTT. The encoded protein is CAIPLRRDSNQPQHF.

This clone was recorded once. The V gene is TRBV12-2, the J gene TRBJ1-1; the table names TRBD1, a call not compared with the DNA. TRBV12-2 is a known pseudogene. The CDR3 runs 17 residues. The CDR3 protein is CASRSRDRGLLNTEAFF. CDR3 sequence (DNA): TGTGCAAGTCGCTCCCGGGACAGGGGGCTCTTGAACACTGAAGCTTTCTTT.

The chain recombines TRBV30 with TRBJ1-2, with D unclear. Trimming pared 4 bases from V and 3 bases from J, leaving 18 bases between. The length of the CDR3 is 15 residues. Germline V lookup: CDR1 GTSNPN, CDR2 SVGIG (reference sequence). The CDR3 here is CAWTSKARGYYGYTF. As DNA, the CDR3 is TGTGCCTGGACCTCAAAAGCCCGGGGATACTATGGCTACACCTTC.